A single sample gave rise to the 8 T cell receptor beta chains below, sequenced in a study of shared clonotypes between healthy human individuals. Profiled with immunoSEQ multiplex PCR; TCRdb holds only in-frame clones, not every one. The sample has about 2.3 million clones, around 93% seen once. Material: naive CD4+ T cells from PBMCs. Subset indicated: CD45RA+ positively selected. These receptors all stem from a man between 18 and 35 years old in good health. Some clones in this sample may be carry-over from other donors' samples.

This clone was seen once. The genes are TRBV2 and TRBJ1-5; no clear D. V was trimmed by 8 bases and J by 0 bases, leaving 5 bases between them. The CDR3 spans 12 residues. The germline CDR1 and CDR2 sequences are SNHLY and FYNNEI. Here the CDR3 DNA reads TGTGCCAGCGGGGATAGCAATCAGCCCCAGCATTTT. Encoded protein: CASGDSNQPQHF.

This chain connects TRBV2 to TRBJ1-2; D ambiguous. Germline lookup yields CDR1 SNHLY and CDR2 FYNNEI. Trimming left V 1 base short and J 2 bases short, with 8 bases between. The CDR3 has 14 amino acids. The CDR3 protein is CASSEGRINYGYTF. For the CDR3, the DNA is TGTGCCAGCAGTGAAGGGAGGATCAACTATGGCTACACCTTC. Full variable domain (missing parts from reference TRBV2 and TRBJ1-2): EPEVTQTPSHQVTQMGQEVILRCVPISNHLYFYWYRQILGQKVEFLVSFYNNEISEKSEIFDDQFSVERPDGSNFTLKIRSTKLEDSAMYFCASSEGRINYGYTFGSGTRLTVV.

The chain recombines TRBV14 with TRBJ2-3; 7 positions agree with TRBD2. With 5 bases clipped from V and 2 bases from J, the junction kept 7 bases outside the gene matches. CDR3 length: 15 residues. The germline gives CDR1 SGHDN, CDR2 FVKESK. CDR3 in amino acids: CASSSFLADTDTQYF. The CDR3 DNA follows: TGTGCCAGCAGCTCCTTCCTAGCGGACACAGATACGCAGTATTTT.

As DNA, the CDR3 is TGCGCCAGCAGCCCGATCGGCCTAGCGGGAGATACGCAGTATTTT. As protein: CASSPIGLAGDTQYF. The chain is built from TRBV4-3 and TRBJ2-3; 8 bases are shared with TRBD2. Germline CDR1 reads LGHNA; CDR2 reads YSLEER. The CDR3 sequence is 15 residues long. V was clipped by 4 bases and J by 5 bases; unmatched bases: 8.

V usage is TRBV29-1 and J usage is TRBJ2-1; D unclear. This CDR3 has 13 amino acids. V was pared by 5 bases and J by 1 base, with 9 bases between. Germline lookup yields CDR1 SQVTM and CDR2 ANQGSEA. The CDR3: CSVRLQSYNEQFF. The CDR3 DNA sequence: TGCAGCGTTCGTCTACAGTCCTACAATGAGCAGTTCTTC.

The rearrangement uses TRBV7-8 and TRBJ2-7; 8 nucleotides agree with TRBD1. Unmatched junction bases numbered 3, after V lost 1 base and J lost 1 base. Germline V CDR1 and CDR2: SGHVS, FQNEAQ. The CDR3 is 15 amino acids. CDR3 DNA: TGTGCCAGCAGCTTAGGAGGGACAGGTTCCTACGAGCAGTACTTC. Residues: CASSLGGTGSYEQYF.

The chain carries TRBV28 and TRBJ2-7, with D possibly TRBD2 on 6 matching bases. The CDR3 is 13 amino acids. V gave up 6 bases and J gave up 4 bases, with 13 bases separating them. Germline assignment: CDR1 MDHEN and CDR2 SYDVKM. CDR3 sequence (DNA): TGTGCCAGCAGCGGGAGCGCGCCTTACGAGCAGTACTTC. It is translated as CASSGSAPYEQYF.

The rearrangement uses TRBV6-6 and TRBJ2-1, with unresolved D. V dropped 2 bases and J dropped 5 bases, with 10 bases sitting between them. This CDR3 comprises 14 residues. Germline values: CDR1 MNHNY, CDR2 SVGAGI (reference sequence). The DNA for the CDR3 is TGTGCCAGCAGTTACCGCACACAGAACAATGAGCAGTTCTTC. Protein: CASSYRTQNNEQFF.